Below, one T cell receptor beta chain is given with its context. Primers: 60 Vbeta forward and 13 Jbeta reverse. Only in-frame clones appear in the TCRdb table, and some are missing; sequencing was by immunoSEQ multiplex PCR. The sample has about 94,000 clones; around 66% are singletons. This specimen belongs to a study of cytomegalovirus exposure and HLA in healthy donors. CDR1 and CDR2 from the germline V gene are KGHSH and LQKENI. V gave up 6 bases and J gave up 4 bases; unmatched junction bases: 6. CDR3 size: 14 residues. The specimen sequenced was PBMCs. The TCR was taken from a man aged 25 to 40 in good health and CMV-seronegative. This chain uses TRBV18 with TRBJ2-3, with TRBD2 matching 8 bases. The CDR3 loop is CASSSGGQADTQYF. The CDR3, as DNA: TGTGCCAGCTCCTCGGGGGGGCAAGCAGATACGCAGTATTTT.